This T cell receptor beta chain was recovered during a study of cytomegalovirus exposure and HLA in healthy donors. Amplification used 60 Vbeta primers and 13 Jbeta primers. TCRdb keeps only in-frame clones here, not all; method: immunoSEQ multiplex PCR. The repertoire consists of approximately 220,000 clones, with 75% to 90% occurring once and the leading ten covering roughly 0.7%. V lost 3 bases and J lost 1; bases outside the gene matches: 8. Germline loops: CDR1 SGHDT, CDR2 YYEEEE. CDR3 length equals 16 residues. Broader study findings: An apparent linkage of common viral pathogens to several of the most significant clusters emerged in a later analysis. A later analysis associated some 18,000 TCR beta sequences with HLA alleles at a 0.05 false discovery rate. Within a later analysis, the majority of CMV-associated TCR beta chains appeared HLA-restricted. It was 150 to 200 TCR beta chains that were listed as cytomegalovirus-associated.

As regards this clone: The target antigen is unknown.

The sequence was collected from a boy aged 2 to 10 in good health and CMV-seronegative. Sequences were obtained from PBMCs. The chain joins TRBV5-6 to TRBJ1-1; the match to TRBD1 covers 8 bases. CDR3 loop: CASSSAGTGRNTEAFF. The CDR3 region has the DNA TGTGCCAGCAGCTCAGCCGGGACAGGAAGGAACACTGAAGCTTTCTTT.